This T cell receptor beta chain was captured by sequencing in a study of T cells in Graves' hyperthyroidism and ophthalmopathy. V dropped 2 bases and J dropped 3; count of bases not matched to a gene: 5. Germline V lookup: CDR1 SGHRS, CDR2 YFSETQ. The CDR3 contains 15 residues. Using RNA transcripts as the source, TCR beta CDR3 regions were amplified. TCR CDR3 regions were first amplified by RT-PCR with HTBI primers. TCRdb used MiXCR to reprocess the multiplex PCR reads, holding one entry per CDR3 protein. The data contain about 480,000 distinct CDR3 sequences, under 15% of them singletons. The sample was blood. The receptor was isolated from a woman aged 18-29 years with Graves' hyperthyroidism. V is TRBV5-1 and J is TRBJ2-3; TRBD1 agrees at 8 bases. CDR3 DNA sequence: TGCGCCAGCAGCTTACAGGGGGTTGGGACAGATACGCAGTATTTT. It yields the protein CASSLQGVGTDTQYF. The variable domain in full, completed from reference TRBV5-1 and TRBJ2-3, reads KAGVTQTPRYLIKTRGQQVTLSCSPISGHRSVSWYQQTPGQGLQFLFEYFSETQRNKGNFPGRFSGRQFSNSRSEMNVSTLELGDSALYLCASSLQGVGTDTQYFGPGTRLTVL.